These 26 T cell receptor beta chains came from one sample sequenced in a study of glioma-infiltrating T cells after dendritic cell vaccination. Clones were read by immunoSEQ multiplex PCR, and TCRdb kept only the in-frame ones, dropping some. The sample lists just under 100,000 clones; around 80% were seen once. Time point meaning: after dendritic cell vaccination, including at tumor progression/relapse. The material was blood, obtained after dendritic cell vaccination. These receptors all stem from a human donor with glioblastoma.

CDR3 residues: CASSYWGQGNEKLFF. The CDR3 DNA sequence: TGTGCCAGCAGTTACTGGGGACAGGGAAATGAAAAACTGTTTTTT. The genes are TRBV6-5 and TRBJ1-4; 9 positions match TRBD1. The junction had 2 bases not matched to a gene; V was cut back by 1 base and J by 5 bases. Germline values: CDR1 MNHEY, CDR2 SVGAGI. This CDR3 has 15 amino acids.

The rearrangement uses TRBV18 and TRBJ2-3; D perhaps matches TRBD1 (6 bases). Germline lookup yields CDR1 KGHSH and CDR2 LQKENI. The CDR3 extends over 13 amino acids. Between the trimmed V and J ends, which lost 0 bases and 10 bases, there was a span of 11 bases. As DNA, the CDR3 is TGTGCCAGCTCACCACCCACCGAGGGGGCGCAGTATTTT. Its translation is CASSPPTEGAQYF. The full variable domain, rest sourced from reference TRBV18 and TRBJ2-3, is NAGVMQNPRHLVRRRGQEARLRCSPMKGHSHVYWYRQLPEEGLKFMVYLQKENIIDESGMPKERFSAEFPKEGPSILRIQQVVRGDSAAYFCASSPPTEGAQYFGPGTRLTVL.

The chain combines TRBV18 with TRBJ2-7, with D tentatively TRBD1 (6 bases). The CDR3 runs 16 residues. The V end lost 0 bases, the J end lost 2 bases, and 14 bases lay between the germline ends. Germline V gives CDR1 KGHSH, CDR2 LQKENI. The CDR3 coding sequence is TGTGCCAGCTCACCACCAGCTGGGACAATAACCTACGAGCAGTACTTC. It encodes CASSPPAGTITYEQYF.

This clone was observed once. The rearrangement uses TRBV5-1 and TRBJ1-2; TRBD1 matches at 11 bases. CDR3 length: 16 amino acids. The trim removed 0 bases at V and 7 bases at J, leaving 8 bases unmatched. Germline CDR1 reads SGHRS; CDR2 reads YFSETQ. CDR3 loop: CASSLDNSGTGGGYTF. CDR3 in DNA: TGCGCCAGCAGCTTGGATAATTCCGGGACAGGGGGTGGCTACACCTTC. Drawing the rest from reference TRBV5-1 and TRBJ1-2, the complete variable domain is KAGVTQTPRYLIKTRGQQVTLSCSPISGHRSVSWYQQTPGQGLQFLFEYFSETQRNKGNFPGRFSGRQFSNSRSEMNVSTLELGDSALYLCASSLDNSGTGGGYTFGSGTRLTVV.

This chain uses TRBV7-9 with TRBJ1-4, with D perhaps matching TRBD1 (5 bases). CDR3 length: 12 residues. The V gene lost 1 base and the J gene lost 12 bases, with 9 bases spanning the gap. Germline-derived CDR1 and CDR2 are SEHNR and FQNEAQ (reference sequence). The CDR3, as DNA: TGTGCCAGCAGCTTAGGAGGGGAGGAACTGTTTTTT. This codes for CASSLGGEELFF.

The rearrangement joins TRBV21-1 to TRBJ2-2; whether TRBD2, the table's D call, matches the DNA was not checked. TRBV21-1 is given as a pseudogene. The CDR3 contains 14 residues. The CDR3 loop is CASMRSSGTGELFF. DNA for the CDR3: TGTGCCAGCATGCGCTCTAGTGGCACCGGGGAGCTGTTTTTT.

The rearrangement uses TRBV7-9 and TRBJ2-7, with 10 bases that match TRBD1. This CDR3 spans 15 amino acids. V was pared by 5 bases and J by 6 bases, with 10 bases of the junction left unmatched. Germline loops: CDR1 SEHNR, CDR2 FQNEAQ (reference sequence). CDR3 coding DNA: TGTGCCAGCAGCCCGCGCGGACAGGGGGGGTCCGAGCAGTACTTC. Translated, it gives CASSPRGQGGSEQYF. Supplemented by reference TRBV7-9 and TRBJ2-7, the full variable domain reads DTGVSQNPRHKITKRGQNVTFRCDPISEHNRLYWYRQTLGQGPEFLTYFQNEAQLEKSRLLSDRFSAERPKGSFSTLEIQRTEQGDSAMYLCASSPRGQGGSEQYFGPGTRLTVT.

The chain has TRBV6-6 and TRBJ1-2; TRBD1 aligns across 8 bases. Trimming removed 6 bases from V and 3 bases from J; junction bases left unmatched: 9. The CDR3 runs to 15 residues. CDR1 and CDR2 from the germline V gene are MNHNY and SVGAGI (reference sequence). CDR3 residues: CASRRGQGADYGYTF. In DNA, the CDR3 is TGTGCCAGCAGGCGAGGACAGGGAGCAGACTATGGCTACACCTTC.

CDR3 amino acids: CASTKDSNYGYTF. In DNA, the CDR3 is TGTGCCAGTACGAAGGACAGCAACTATGGCTACACCTTC. The chain recombines TRBV19 with TRBJ1-2; D possibly corresponds to TRBD1 (6 bases). CDR3 length equals 13 residues. CDR1 and CDR2 from the germline V gene are LNHDA and SQIVND (reference sequence). Trimming shortened V by 7 bases and J by 2 bases, and 11 bases separated the two germline ends.

V and J are TRBV5-4 and TRBJ2-1; 11 nucleotides match TRBD2. The CDR3 runs to 16 residues. CDR1 and CDR2 (germline): SGHNT, YYREEE (reference sequence). V lost 2 bases to trimming and J lost 4 bases; unmatched junction nucleotides: 5. The chain's CDR3 is CASSFFGTSGYNEQFF. In DNA form, the CDR3 reads TGTGCCAGCAGCTTTTTTGGGACTAGCGGATACAATGAGCAGTTCTTC.

This clone was counted once. The chain uses TRBV19 and TRBJ1-4, with D unresolved. Germline V CDR1 and CDR2: LNHDA, SQIVND (reference sequence). This CDR3 is 16 amino acids long. V was cut by 6 bases and J by 0 bases, with 14 bases left in between. For the CDR3, the DNA is TGTGCCAGTAGGTCCCCGACGGGTGCAACTAATGAAAAACTGTTTTTT. Residues: CASRSPTGATNEKLFF.

This chain links TRBV5-1 with TRBJ1-1, with TRBD1 as a possible D gene (5 bases). The CDR3 loop spans 15 amino acids. Per germline, CDR1 SGHRS and CDR2 YFSETQ. V lost 4 bases to trimming and J lost 6 bases, with 19 bases between them. The CDR3 region has the DNA TGCGCCAGCAGCCCGCCGGACACATTCCGGTCTGAAGCTTTCTTT. Amino acid sequence: CASSPPDTFRSEAFF. The entire variable domain, with the rest obtained from reference TRBV5-1 and TRBJ1-1, is as follows: KAGVTQTPRYLIKTRGQQVTLSCSPISGHRSVSWYQQTPGQGLQFLFEYFSETQRNKGNFPGRFSGRQFSNSRSEMNVSTLELGDSALYLCASSPPDTFRSEAFFGQGTRLTVV.

This chain connects TRBV6-1 to TRBJ1-4, with TRBD1 matching over 8 bases. With 3 bases clipped from V and 4 bases from J, the junction kept 4 bases outside the gene matches. Looked up from germline, CDR1 is MNHNS and CDR2 is SASEGT. The CDR3 spans 15 residues. The CDR3 DNA is TGTGCCAGCAGTGAGACAGACAGGGGTAATGAAAAACTGTTTTTT. Its translation: CASSETDRGNEKLFF.

As for this clone: The junction differs from germline at one of its ends, possibly a read error. V usage is TRBV7-7 and J usage is TRBJ2-5; possibly TRBD1 for D (6 bases). The CDR3 totals 15 residues. The germline CDR1 and CDR2 sequences are SSHAT and FNYEAQ (reference sequence). The CDR3 region is CASSPGVLRQETQYF. The CDR3 region has the DNA TGTGCTAGCAGCCCAGGGGTCTTGCGGCAAGAGACCCAGTACTTC. Looking up the rest from reference TRBV7-7 and TRBJ2-5 gives the full variable domain: GAGVSQSPRYKVTKRGQDVTLRCDPISSHATLYWYQQALGQGPEFLTYFNYEAQPDKSGLPSDRFSAERPEGSISTLTIQRTEQRDSAMYRCASSPGVLRQETQYFGPGTRLLVL.

The chain has TRBV5-1 and TRBJ2-1, with TRBD2 identical over 8 bases. The CDR3 consists of 15 residues. Germline CDR1 reads SGHRS; CDR2 reads YFSETQ. V was clipped by 0 bases and J by 6 bases; unmatched bases: 5. The CDR3 DNA follows: TGCGCCAGCAGCTTGGGGACTAGCATAGGCAATGAGCAGTTCTTC. Translation gives CASSLGTSIGNEQFF.

This clone was picked up a small number of times. The genes are TRBV2 and TRBJ1-3; D is undetermined. The CDR3 totals 11 residues. The ends were cut back, 3 bases at V and 7 bases at J, with 4 bases in the middle. Germline CDR1 reads SNHLY; CDR2 reads FYNNEI. CDR3 DNA: TGTGCCAGCAGTGACTCTAACACCATATATTTT. This translates into CASSDSNTIYF.

V is TRBV2 and J is TRBJ1-2, with 7 bases identical to TRBD1. Per the germline V gene, CDR1 is SNHLY and CDR2 is FYNNEI. V lost 6 bases, J lost 4 bases, and 5 bases stayed unmatched. CDR3 length: 13 residues. DNA of the CDR3: TGTGCCAGCAGGAGGGGGCTTGGCTATGGCTACACCTTC. Protein sequence: CASRRGLGYGYTF.

The J gene is TRBJ2-1, the V gene TRBV5-1; 14 bases agree with TRBD2. The trim removed 7 bases at V and 9 bases at J, leaving 9 bases unmatched. The length of the CDR3 is 15 residues. Per the germline V gene, CDR1 is SGHRS and CDR2 is YFSETQ. The CDR3 nucleotides read TGCGCCAGCGGACAGACTAGCGGGGGGGCAGGTGAGCAGTTCTTC. Translation gives CASGQTSGGAGEQFF.

This clone appeared a single time. The chain has TRBV10-1 and TRBJ2-7; 7 positions match TRBD2. Germline CDR1 reads WNHNN; CDR2 reads SYGVQD (reference sequence). This CDR3 has 14 amino acids. With V trimmed by 6 bases and J by 2 bases, 7 bases remained unmatched. CDR3 region: CASSHGAGAYEQYF. CDR3 coding DNA: TGCGCCAGCAGCCACGGGGCGGGAGCCTACGAGCAGTACTTC.

This sequence joins TRBV30 and TRBJ2-7, with TRBD1 matching over 7 bases. The ends lost 4 bases at V and 5 bases at J; junction bases unmatched: 8. Germline CDR1 reads GTSNPN; CDR2 reads SVGIG (reference sequence). The CDR3 is 13 amino acids. The CDR3 coding sequence is TGTGCCTGGACAAAAACAGGGGCCAACGAGCAGTACTTC. Residues: CAWTKTGANEQYF.

This chain links TRBV7-2 with TRBJ1-4, with TRBD1 matching over 8 bases. The CDR3 length is 14 residues. With 5 bases clipped from V and 7 bases from J, the junction kept 6 bases outside the gene matches. Germline V CDR1 and CDR2: SGHTA, FQGNSA. CDR3 bases: TGTGCCAGCAGCGCGGACAGGGCCGGTGAAAAACTGTTTTTT. This gives the protein CASSADRAGEKLFF.

The J gene is TRBJ1-2, the V gene TRBV28; 12 bases align to TRBD1. CDR3 length equals 15 residues. CDR1 and CDR2 (germline): MDHEN, SYDVKM. V lost 2 bases, J lost 4 bases, and 2 bases stayed unmatched. CDR3 nucleotides: TGTGCCAGCAGTTTAGGGACAGGGGGCGGCTATGGCTACACCTTC. Its protein product is CASSLGTGGGYGYTF.

V is TRBV7-8 and J is TRBJ1-3, with TRBD1 identical over 8 bases. The junction had 11 bases not matched to a gene; V was cut back by 3 bases and J by 4 bases. The CDR3 is 17 residues long. Germline V gives CDR1 SGHVS, CDR2 FQNEAQ. Written as DNA, the CDR3 is TGTGCCAGCAGCTTCTCCGGGACAGGCGGTTTCGGAAACACCATATATTTT. Its protein is CASSFSGTGGFGNTIYF.

This chain joins TRBV15 and TRBJ2-7; 7 bases agree with TRBD2. CDR3 length: 16 residues. The germline CDR1 and CDR2 sequences are LNHNV and YYDKDF (reference sequence). With V trimmed by 1 base and J by 1 base, 7 bases remained unmatched. The CDR3 DNA is TGTGCCACCAGCAGAGCGGGAGCTAGCGGTTCCTACGAGCAGTACTTC. It yields the protein CATSRAGASGSYEQYF.

The chain couples TRBV10-3 to TRBJ1-2; TRBD1 agrees at 7 bases. The V gene end was trimmed by 5 bases and the J gene end by 8 bases; junction bases not matched to a gene: 14. Germline V gene lookup returns CDR1 ENHRY and CDR2 SYGVKD. CDR3 length equals 15 residues. The CDR3 reads CAISPFDAGGRGYTF. The CDR3 nucleotides are TGTGCCATCAGTCCCTTCGACGCAGGGGGTAGGGGCTACACCTTC.

V is TRBV10-3 and J is TRBJ1-1; 8 bases align to TRBD1. V lost 8 bases and J lost 3; bases outside the gene matches: 11. The germline V gene has CDR1 ENHRY and CDR2 SYGVKD. The CDR3 is 15 residues long. The CDR3 region has the DNA TGTGCCATCGGACCAGGGGGCGCGTTTTACACTGAAGCTTTCTTT. Encoded protein: CAIGPGGAFYTEAFF.